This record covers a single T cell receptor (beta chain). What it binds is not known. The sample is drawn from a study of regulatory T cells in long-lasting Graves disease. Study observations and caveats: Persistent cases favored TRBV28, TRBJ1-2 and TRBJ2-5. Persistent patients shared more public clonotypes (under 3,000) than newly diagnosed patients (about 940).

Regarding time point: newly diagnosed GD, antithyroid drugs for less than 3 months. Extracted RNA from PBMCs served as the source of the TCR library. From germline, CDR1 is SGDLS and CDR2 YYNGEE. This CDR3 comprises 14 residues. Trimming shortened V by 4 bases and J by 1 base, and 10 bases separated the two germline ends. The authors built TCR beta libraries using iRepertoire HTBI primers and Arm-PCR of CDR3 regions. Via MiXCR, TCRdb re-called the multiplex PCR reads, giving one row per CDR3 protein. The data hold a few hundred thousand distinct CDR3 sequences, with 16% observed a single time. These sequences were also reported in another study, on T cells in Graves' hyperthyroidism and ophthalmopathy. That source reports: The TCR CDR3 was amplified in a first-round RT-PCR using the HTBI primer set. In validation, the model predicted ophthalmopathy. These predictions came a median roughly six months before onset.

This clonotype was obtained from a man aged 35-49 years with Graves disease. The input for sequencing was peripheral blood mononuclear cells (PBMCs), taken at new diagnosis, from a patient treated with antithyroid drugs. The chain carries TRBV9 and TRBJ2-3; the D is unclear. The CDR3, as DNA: TGTGCCAGCAGCAGCTACCCGCGCACAGATACGCAGTATTTT. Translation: CASSSYPRTDTQYF. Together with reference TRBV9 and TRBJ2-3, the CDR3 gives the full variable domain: DSGVTQTPKHLITATGQRVTLRCSPRSGDLSVYWYQQSLDQGLQFLIQYYNGEERAKGNILERFSAQQFPDLHSELNLSSLELGDSALYFCASSSYPRTDTQYFGPGTRLTVL.